The 3 T cell receptor beta chains below all came from one sample that was sequenced in a study of T cell repertoires in cytomegalovirus infection. TCRdb reprocessed the reads with MiXCR, giving one entry per CDR3 protein. The table has approximately 350,000 distinct CDR3 sequences, about 32% seen once. Their target antigens are unknown. Specimen: cultured PBMCs, collected from culture after CMV antigen stimulation. Receptors were obtained from a human donor in good health (CMV status not recorded). Some clones in this sample may be carry-over from other donors' samples.

This clonotype came up a few times. The rearrangement uses TRBV6-5 and TRBJ2-3, with D maybe TRBD2 (6 bases). The V gene lost 6 bases and the J gene lost 4 bases, with 11 bases spanning the gap. CDR3 length: 13 amino acids. Germline loops: CDR1 MNHEY, CDR2 SVGAGI. The CDR3 loop is CASRPPGADTQYF. CDR3 sequence (DNA): TGTGCCAGCAGACCTCCGGGAGCAGATACGCAGTATTTT.

The chain recombines TRBV6-1 with TRBJ2-5; weak D call: TRBD2 (5 bases). The CDR3 covers 16 residues. Trimming removed 5 bases at V and 5 bases at J, with 21 bases between. Germline CDR1 and CDR2: MNHNS and SASEGT. The CDR3 region has the DNA TGTGCCAGCAGTTCGGGAAGGGTGAGAGAGGAGGAGACCCAGTACTTC. This translates into CASSSGRVREEETQYF.

V gene TRBV20-1 combines with J gene TRBJ1-1, with 7 bases matching TRBD1. Germline V gene lookup returns CDR1 DFQATT and CDR2 SNEGSKA (reference sequence). V trimming: 3 bases; J trimming: 0 bases; junction bases outside the gene matches: 4. The CDR3 contains 14 residues. CDR3 region: CSARSGTVNTEAFF. The CDR3, as DNA: TGCAGTGCTAGGTCAGGGACAGTGAACACTGAAGCTTTCTTT.